One and the same sample provided the 25 T cell receptor beta chains below, sequenced in a study of CD8 T cells in ankylosing spondylitis. Study-wide results and caveats: A motif in TCR beta, a set of under ten highly homologous variants, appeared characteristic of ankylosing spondylitis blood.

TCRdb re-analysed the 5' RACE reads in MiXCR, keeping a single row per CDR3 protein. This sample carries about 440,000 distinct CDR3 sequences, 17% of them seen once, and the ten largest clones take approximately 1%. These receptors are not linked to any known antigen. The sequenced material came from blood, either unsorted or a sorted T cell fraction (not recorded which). These receptors all stem from a male donor with ankylosing spondylitis.

The V call is TRBV7-2, the J call TRBJ2-3, with 11 bases identical to TRBD1. CDR3 length equals 16 residues. V gave up 5 bases and J gave up 4 bases; unmatched junction bases: 8. From germline, CDR1 is SGHTA and CDR2 FQGNSA. The CDR3 is CASSPRTGGSADTQYF. In DNA form, the CDR3 reads TGTGCCAGCAGCCCTCGGACAGGGGGCTCGGCAGATACGCAGTATTTT.

This chain uses TRBV6-2 or TRBV6-3 with TRBJ2-7, with 11 bases fitting TRBD2. The CDR3 contains 15 residues. V gave up 6 bases and J gave up 4 bases; unmatched junction bases: 8. CDR1 is MNHEY and CDR2 is SVGEGT in the germline V gene. The CDR3 protein is CASRTGLAGIYEQYF. The CDR3 DNA follows: TGTGCCAGCAGGACAGGACTAGCGGGCATTTACGAGCAGTACTTC.

This clonotype has just a few counts. The chain uses TRBV6-1 and TRBJ2-5; the D gene is possibly TRBD1 (7 bases). Deletions cut 4 bases from V and 4 bases from J, with 13 bases between. The germline gives CDR1 MNHNS, CDR2 SASEGT. The CDR3 is 14 residues long. The DNA for the CDR3 is TGTGCCAGCAGTGGCTATCAGGGGGGAGAGACCCAGTACTTC. This encodes CASSGYQGGETQYF.

The V and J genes are TRBV7-3 and TRBJ2-2; TRBD1 or TRBD2 may be the D gene (5 bases each). The germline V gene encodes CDR1 SGHTA and CDR2 FQGTGA. The CDR3 sequence is 14 residues long. The V gene lost 5 bases and the J gene lost 6 bases, with 13 bases spanning the gap. CDR3 sequence (DNA): TGTGCCAGCAGCCCCCGAGGGGTCGCCGGGGAGCTGTTTTTT. Its protein product is CASSPRGVAGELFF.

The chain links TRBV19 to TRBJ1-2; possibly TRBD1 for D (6 bases). CDR1 and CDR2 (germline): LNHDA, SQIVND (reference sequence). Trimming removed 3 bases at V and 4 bases at J, with 12 bases between. The CDR3 length is 14 residues. The CDR3 bases are TGTGCCAGTAGTATGGGGGCAGTATCCTATGGCTACACCTTC. Translated: CASSMGAVSYGYTF.

This clonotype has a handful of counts. The chain recombines TRBV24-1 with TRBJ2-1; TRBD2 might be the D (6 bases). Germline V gene data show CDR1 as KGHDR and CDR2 as SFDVKD. V lost 6 bases and J lost 4, with 12 bases in between. This CDR3 spans 14 amino acids. The CDR3 region has the DNA TGTGCCACCAGTCCTAGCGAGGGTTACAATGAGCAGTTCTTC. Its translation: CATSPSEGYNEQFF.

The CDR3 region has the DNA TGCGCCAGCATATTTAACGGGGAGCTGTTTTTT. Its translation: CASIFNGELFF. This chain uses TRBV5-1 with TRBJ2-2; unclear D gene. Germline V gene lookup returns CDR1 SGHRS and CDR2 YFSETQ. The V end was cut by 6 bases, the J end by 7 bases, with 7 bases between. CDR3 length: 11 amino acids.

This chain uses TRBV7-2 with TRBJ2-7; D perhaps matches TRBD2 (5 bases). Trimming took 4 bases from V and 2 from J, leaving 12 bases between them. This CDR3 has 14 amino acids. Germline CDR1 SGHTA, CDR2 FQGNSA. The CDR3 DNA reads as TGTGCCAGCAGCTCATTAACTAGGCCCTACGAGCAGTACTTC. Protein sequence: CASSSLTRPYEQYF.

The V gene is TRBV6-1, the J gene TRBJ2-3; D possibly corresponds to TRBD2 (6 bases). Germline values: CDR1 MNHNS, CDR2 SASEGT. This CDR3 is 14 amino acids long. The germline V and J ends were trimmed by 7 bases and 2 bases, with 13 bases remaining between them. This chain's CDR3 is CASTLWRDTDTQYF. As DNA, the CDR3 is TGTGCCAGCACTCTGTGGCGGGACACAGATACGCAGTATTTT.

The V call is TRBV12-5, the J call TRBJ1-6, with TRBD1 matching over 8 bases. Germline CDR1 is LGHNT and CDR2 is FRNRAP. V shed 7 bases and J 10 bases; nucleotides not matched to a gene: 12. There are 15 residues in the CDR3. As DNA, the CDR3 is TGTGCTAGTGCCATAACGACAGGGGCTAGCTCACCCCTCCACTTT. It encodes CASAITTGASSPLHF.

In this sample, this clonotype turned up many times. The chain combines TRBV6-2 or TRBV6-3 with TRBJ1-1, with D tentatively TRBD1 (6 bases). V was pared by 2 bases and J by 5 bases, with 18 bases between. Germline V gives CDR1 MNHEY, CDR2 SVGEGT. This CDR3 has 16 residues. CDR3 protein: CASSYRPTGLGTEAFF. The CDR3 bases are TGTGCCAGCAGTTACCGTCCGACAGGCTTGGGGACTGAAGCTTTCTTT.

The V and J genes are TRBV6-2 or TRBV6-3 and TRBJ2-7; 7 bases map to TRBD1. There are 18 residues in the CDR3. V was clipped by 2 bases and J by 4 bases; unmatched bases: 17. Per germline, CDR1 MNHEY and CDR2 SVGEGT. CDR3 loop: CASSYEVGAGGVGYEQYF. For the CDR3, the DNA is TGTGCCAGCAGTTACGAGGTTGGAGCAGGGGGAGTTGGGTACGAGCAGTACTTC.

This sequence joins TRBV28 and TRBJ2-7; TRBD2 is a possible D gene (5 bases). V lost 2 bases and J lost 7, with 18 bases in between. Germline V gene sequence: CDR1 MDHEN, CDR2 SYDVKM. CDR3 length equals 15 residues. CDR3 coding DNA: TGTGCCAGCAGTTTAATCCTGAGGGATTCAGATGAGCAGTACTTC. It encodes CASSLILRDSDEQYF.

This clonotype was counted between two and nine times. This chain links TRBV20-1 with TRBJ2-3; D is possibly TRBD2 (7 bases). The CDR3 sequence is 15 residues long. Between the trimmed V and J ends, which lost 6 bases and 0 bases, there was a span of 16 bases. The germline V gene encodes CDR1 DFQATT and CDR2 SNEGSKA (reference sequence). CDR3 sequence reads: CSALGGRGSTDTQYF. The CDR3 nucleotides are TGCAGTGCCTTGGGGGGGCGAGGTAGCACAGATACGCAGTATTTT.

The V call is TRBV9, the J call TRBJ2-2; 10 bases map to TRBD2. The CDR3 loop spans 15 amino acids. The J segment lost 4 bases and the V segment lost 3 bases, leaving 3 bases of the junction unmatched. The germline CDR1 and CDR2 sequences are SGDLS and YYNGEE. The CDR3: CASSASGRITGELFF. CDR3 nucleotides: TGTGCCAGCAGCGCTAGCGGGAGAATCACCGGGGAGCTGTTTTTT.

The J gene is TRBJ1-5, the V gene TRBV7-2; D unresolved. Germline V gene lookup returns CDR1 SGHTA and CDR2 FQGNSA. V was trimmed by 6 bases and J by 9 bases, leaving 12 bases between them. This CDR3 comprises 12 residues. The CDR3 nucleotides are TGTGCCAGCAGTACCATTCTTGGGCCCCAGCATTTT. It codes for CASSTILGPQHF. Variable domain in full (rest from reference TRBV7-2 and TRBJ1-5): GAGVSQSPSNKVTEKGKDVELRCDPISGHTALYWYRQSLGQGLEFLIYFQGNSAPDKSGLPSDRFSAERTGGSVSTLTIQRTQQEDSAVYLCASSTILGPQHFGDGTRLSIL.

The rearrangement links TRBV2 to TRBJ2-1; D may match TRBD1 or TRBD2 (5 bases each). The V and J ends lost 0 bases and 12 bases respectively, with 12 bases between them. Germline assignment: CDR1 SNHLY and CDR2 FYNNEI. The CDR3 runs 13 residues. The CDR3, as DNA: TGTGCCAGCAGTGAAGCGGGACCCGATGGGCAGTTCTTC. Encoded protein: CASSEAGPDGQFF.

This chain links TRBV3-1 with TRBJ2-1, with D unresolved. V dropped 2 bases and J dropped 9 bases, with 8 bases sitting between them. The CDR3 length is 12 residues. Germline CDR1 reads LGHDT; CDR2 reads YNNKEL (reference sequence). CDR3 in amino acids: CASSQLAGEQFF. The CDR3 DNA follows: TGTGCCAGCAGCCAATTAGCCGGTGAGCAGTTCTTC.

The V gene is TRBV10-3, the J gene TRBJ2-7, with D hard to call. V was pared by 2 bases and J by 7 bases, with 6 bases between. Per germline, CDR1 ENHRY and CDR2 SYGVKD. The CDR3 contains 11 residues. CDR3: CAISEGGEQYF. CDR3 nucleotide sequence: TGTGCCATCAGTGAGGGCGGAGAGCAGTACTTC.

The V call is TRBV15, the J call TRBJ2-3; no reliable D call. Trimming cost V 0 bases and J 2 bases, with 12 bases left between them. The germline V gene encodes CDR1 LNHNV and CDR2 YYDKDF (reference sequence). This CDR3 contains 16 residues. DNA of the CDR3: TGTGCCACCAGCAGAGACGACCGAAAGAACACAGATACGCAGTATTTT. Encoded protein: CATSRDDRKNTDTQYF. The entire variable domain, with the rest obtained from reference TRBV15 and TRBJ2-3, is as follows: DAMVIQNPRYQVTQFGKPVTLSCSQTLNHNVMYWYQQKSSQAPKLLFHYYDKDFNNEADTPDNFQSRRPNTSFCFLDIRSPGLGDTAMYLCATSRDDRKNTDTQYFGPGTRLTVL.

This clonotype was seen at least ten times. The CDR3 nucleotides read TGTGCCAGCAGTGACTCGACAGGGGGCGCAGATACGCAGTATTTT. Its protein is CASSDSTGGADTQYF. The chain combines TRBV6-4 with TRBJ2-3; 10 nucleotides align to TRBD1. J lost 4 bases, V lost 0 bases, and 1 base had no gene match. The V gene's germline CDR1 is MRHNA and CDR2 SNTAGT. The length of the CDR3 is 15 residues.

The chain joins TRBV4-1 to TRBJ1-1, with D unclear. The germline V gene encodes CDR1 MGHRA and CDR2 YSYEKL. V lost 0 bases and J lost 4, with 15 bases in between. There are 16 residues in the CDR3. CDR3 sequence reads: CASSQEIRGPLTEAFF. As DNA, the CDR3 is TGCGCCAGCAGCCAAGAGATCCGGGGTCCCCTCACTGAAGCTTTCTTT.

This clonotype was recorded at least ten times. The V and J genes are TRBV7-9 and TRBJ2-7, with 7 bases identical to TRBD1. CDR3 length: 17 residues. In germline, CDR1 is SEHNR, CDR2 FQNEAQ (reference sequence). With 0 bases clipped from V and 4 bases from J, the junction kept 12 bases outside the gene matches. CDR3 protein: CASSLATTGASNYEQYF. As DNA, the CDR3 is TGTGCCAGCAGCTTAGCAACCACAGGGGCCTCTAATTACGAGCAGTACTTC.

The gene calls are TRBV3-1 and TRBJ1-2, with D hard to call. CDR3 size: 15 residues. V was trimmed by 3 bases and J by 2 bases, leaving 13 bases between them. CDR1 is LGHDT, CDR2 YNNKEL, per germline (reference sequence). CDR3 DNA sequence: TGTGCCAGCAGCCAGGGCGGCCCACGCAACTATGGCTACACCTTC. Amino acid sequence: CASSQGGPRNYGYTF.

In its sample, this clonotype was seen a few times. V gene TRBV7-2 combines with J gene TRBJ1-5; D possibly corresponds to TRBD1 (6 bases). Germline V gene sequence: CDR1 SGHTA, CDR2 FQGNSA. The CDR3 runs 15 residues. The V gene lost 3 bases and the J gene lost 4 bases, with 13 bases spanning the gap. DNA for the CDR3: TGTGCCAGCAGCTTCACGACAGGATCGAATCAGCCCCAGCATTTT. This encodes CASSFTTGSNQPQHF.